These 24 T cell receptor beta chains share one sample of origin, sequenced in a study of CD8 T cells in Susac syndrome. RNA, at about 0.5 to 1 ug, was reverse transcribed with random hexamers. MiXCR, run by TCRdb on the immunoSEQ multiplex PCR reads, gives a single entry per CDR3 protein. The data show about 190,000 distinct CDR3 sequences, 95% seen once. What was sequenced was CD4+ T cells from PBMCs. The origin of the receptors is a human donor with Susac syndrome.

J is TRBJ1-5 and V is TRBV4-2; 7 bases fit TRBD1. Per the germline V gene, CDR1 is LGHNA and CDR2 is YNFKEQ. Germline trimming cut 4 bases from V and 3 bases from J; bases unmatched to any gene: 3. This CDR3 spans 14 amino acids. The CDR3 DNA reads as TGTGCCAGCAGCCGCGGACAGGACAATCAGCCCCAGCATTTT. It yields the protein CASSRGQDNQPQHF.

The chain combines TRBV6-2 or TRBV6-3 with TRBJ1-2; D remains unclear. Trimming took off 5 bases at V and 8 bases at J, with 18 bases between the two ends. Germline loops: CDR1 MNHEY, CDR2 SVGEGT. This CDR3 is 14 amino acids long. CDR3 sequence: CASSPDPQVSGYTF. CDR3 sequence (DNA): TGTGCCAGCAGTCCCGACCCCCAAGTTTCGGGCTACACCTTC.

The chain uses TRBV29-1 and TRBJ2-7; 9 nucleotides match TRBD2. The trim removed 4 bases at V and 7 bases at J, leaving 8 bases unmatched. The V gene's germline CDR1 is SQVTM and CDR2 ANQGSEA. This CDR3 comprises 13 residues. The chain's CDR3 is CSVVIAGVGEQYF. CDR3 nucleotides: TGCAGCGTTGTAATAGCGGGGGTGGGAGAGCAGTACTTC.

This sequence joins TRBV12-3 or TRBV12-4 and TRBJ1-4, with 10 bases identical to TRBD1. Losses at the gene ends were 3 bases for V and 7 bases for J; bases not matched to a gene: 5. The CDR3 extends over 15 amino acids. CDR3 sequence (DNA): TGTGCCAGCAGTTTTCGACAGGGGGCGCGTGAAAAACTGTTTTTT. It is translated as CASSFRQGAREKLFF.

This rearrangement joins TRBV6-6 to TRBJ2-5, with 8 bases fitting TRBD2. With V trimmed by 2 bases and J by 2 bases, 1 base remained unmatched. CDR1 and CDR2 from the germline V gene are MNHNY and SVGAGI (reference sequence). The CDR3 loop spans 14 amino acids. The CDR3, as DNA: TGTGCCAGCAGTTACGGGACTAGACAAGAGACCCAGTACTTC. This gives the protein CASSYGTRQETQYF.

This chain uses TRBV5-4 with TRBJ2-1; TRBD2 agrees at 7 bases. The CDR3 sequence is 14 residues long. Trimming cost V 4 bases and J 3 bases; bases outside gene matches: 4. Germline assignment: CDR1 SGHNT and CDR2 YYREEE (reference sequence). The DNA for the CDR3 is TGTGCCAGCAGCCCTAGCGGTAACTACAATGAGCAGTTCTTC. Encoded protein: CASSPSGNYNEQFF.

The chain has TRBV12-3 or TRBV12-4 and TRBJ1-2; no definite D call. Between the trimmed V and J ends, which lost 6 bases and 7 bases, there was a span of 9 bases. The CDR3 is 11 residues long. The CDR3 bases are TGTGCCAGCAGGCATCGTGGTGGCTACACCTTC. This codes for CASRHRGGYTF.

The V gene is TRBV7-9, the J gene TRBJ2-3; possibly TRBD1 or TRBD2 for D (6 bases each). The CDR3 contains 16 residues. Germline CDR1 reads SEHNR; CDR2 reads FQNEAQ (reference sequence). V was trimmed by 2 bases and J by 3 bases, leaving 15 bases between them. This chain's CDR3 is CASSLLGGLGTDTQYF. Written as DNA, the CDR3 is TGTGCCAGCAGCTTATTGGGGGGCCTGGGTACAGATACGCAGTATTTT.

This CDR3 reads CSSHREQETQYF. CDR3 coding DNA: TGCAGCTCACACAGGGAGCAAGAGACCCAGTACTTC. The rearrangement joins TRBV29-1 to TRBJ2-5; possible D gene TRBD1, 6 bases. Trimming removed 8 bases at V and 2 bases at J, with 12 bases between. The CDR3 is 12 amino acids. CDR1 and CDR2 (germline): SQVTM, ANQGSEA.

This rearrangement joins TRBV29-1 to TRBJ1-5, with 7 bases aligning to TRBD1. Trimming removed 5 bases from V and 3 bases from J; junction bases left unmatched: 10. This CDR3 is 15 amino acids long. CDR1 and CDR2 from the germline V gene are SQVTM and ANQGSEA. In DNA form, the CDR3 reads TGCAGCGTTATCACGACAGGGACAAACAATCAGCCCCAGCATTTT. It translates to CSVITTGTNNQPQHF.

This chain uses TRBV7-2 with TRBJ1-6, with a tentative D call TRBD1 (5 bases). Germline V gene data show CDR1 as SGHTA and CDR2 as FQGNSA. Trimming cost V 1 base and J 2 bases, with 9 bases left between them. The length of the CDR3 is 16 residues. For the CDR3, the DNA is TGTGCCAGCAGCTTAGAGGGGATCCCCTATAATTCACCCCTCCACTTT. This encodes CASSLEGIPYNSPLHF.

The chain has TRBV3-1 and TRBJ2-3, with D possibly TRBD2 on 5 matching bases. The CDR3 sequence is 14 residues long. The V end was cut by 4 bases, the J end by 1 base, with 9 bases between. Germline CDR1 is LGHDT and CDR2 is YNNKEL (reference sequence). As DNA, the CDR3 is TGTGCCAGCAGCCCCTCAGCGGGCACAGATACGCAGTATTTT. Its protein product is CASSPSAGTDTQYF.

The chain carries TRBV12-3 or TRBV12-4 and TRBJ1-1; TRBD1 matches 10 bases. With 5 bases clipped from V and 12 bases from J, the junction kept 9 bases outside the gene matches. The CDR3 totals 13 residues. The CDR3: CASSLRDRGSTFF. DNA for the CDR3: TGTGCCAGCAGTCTCCGGGACAGGGGAAGCACTTTCTTT.

The rearrangement links TRBV18 to TRBJ1-6, with 7 positions matching TRBD1. With 6 bases clipped from V and 7 bases from J, the junction kept 9 bases outside the gene matches. The CDR3 has 15 amino acids. Germline V lookup: CDR1 KGHSH, CDR2 LQKENI. CDR3 loop: CASSPSGGKNSPLHF. CDR3 DNA sequence: TGTGCCAGCTCCCCTTCAGGGGGTAAAAATTCACCCCTCCACTTT.

The rearrangement joins TRBV20-1 to TRBJ1-1; D is unresolved. CDR3 length: 15 residues. Germline V gene data show CDR1 as DFQATT and CDR2 as SNEGSKA (reference sequence). V dropped 1 base and J dropped 0 bases, with 12 bases sitting between them. The CDR3 is CSARVPGRVNTEAFF. The CDR3 DNA is TGCAGTGCTAGAGTACCTGGACGGGTGAACACTGAAGCTTTCTTT.

The chain couples TRBV12-3 or TRBV12-4 to TRBJ1-1; D gene ambiguous. This CDR3 region has 13 residues. Trimming stripped 9 bases from V and 4 bases from J, with 15 bases between. The DNA for the CDR3 is TGTGCCAGTTCCGTCCGGGGTAGCACTGAAGCTTTCTTT. This sequence encodes CASSVRGSTEAFF.

The chain couples TRBV5-5 to TRBJ1-5; no firm D call. Germline V lookup: CDR1 SGHKS, CDR2 YYEKEE (reference sequence). The CDR3 runs to 15 residues. The V end was cut by 0 bases, the J end by 3 bases, with 10 bases between. The CDR3 loop reads CASSLEAGSNQPQHF. The CDR3 DNA reads as TGTGCCAGCAGCTTGGAAGCAGGATCCAATCAGCCCCAGCATTTT.

CDR3 sequence reads: CASSVGDASSGNTIYF. For the CDR3, the DNA is TGTGCCAGCAGCGTAGGGGACGCCTCCTCTGGAAACACCATATATTTT. The chain has TRBV9 and TRBJ1-3; perhaps TRBD1 as D (5 bases). This CDR3 region has 16 residues. The germline V and J ends were trimmed by 0 bases and 0 bases, with 10 bases remaining between them. Germline lookup yields CDR1 SGDLS and CDR2 YYNGEE.

The chain uses TRBV6-2 or TRBV6-3 and TRBJ1-2; D may be TRBD1 (6 bases). Germline V gene sequence: CDR1 MNHEY, CDR2 SVGEGT. The CDR3 sequence is 13 residues long. Between the trimmed V and J ends, which lost 7 bases and 6 bases, there was a span of 15 bases. The CDR3 protein is CASNQQGAHGYTF. CDR3 in DNA: TGTGCCAGCAACCAACAGGGAGCCCATGGCTACACCTTC.

The chain combines TRBV20-1 with TRBJ2-6; D is unclear. The V end was cut by 3 bases, the J end by 2 bases, with 8 bases between. CDR3 length: 14 amino acids. Germline loops: CDR1 DFQATT, CDR2 SNEGSKA (reference sequence). The CDR3 nucleotides are TGCAGTGCTAGTTTCTCGCCTGGGGCCAACGTCCTGACTTTC. This translates into CSASFSPGANVLTF.

The chain is built from TRBV7-9 and TRBJ2-3, with D tentatively TRBD1 (6 bases). The CDR3 spans 12 residues. The ends were cut back, 10 bases at V and 4 bases at J, with 12 bases in the middle. Germline CDR1 is SEHNR and CDR2 is FQNEAQ (reference sequence). CDR3 sequence reads: CATPRGADTQYF. CDR3 coding DNA: TGTGCCACCCCCAGGGGAGCAGATACGCAGTATTTT.

The chain joins TRBV7-2 to TRBJ2-3; 9 nucleotides match TRBD1. Germline V gene data show CDR1 as SGHTA and CDR2 as FQGNSA. Losses at the gene ends were 7 bases for V and 5 bases for J; bases not matched to a gene: 10. The CDR3 covers 15 residues. The CDR3 is CASTAPGQGGDTQYF. The DNA of the CDR3 is TGTGCCAGCACCGCTCCGGGACAGGGAGGAGATACGCAGTATTTT.

J is TRBJ2-2 and V is TRBV29-1; possibly TRBD2 for D (6 bases). Deletions cut 5 bases from V and 6 bases from J, with 7 bases between. Germline V CDR1 and CDR2: SQVTM, ANQGSEA. The CDR3 loop spans 11 amino acids. CDR3 sequence: CSVWGAGELFF. CDR3 DNA sequence: TGCAGCGTTTGGGGGGCCGGGGAGCTGTTTTTT.

This chain uses TRBV6-1 with TRBJ2-1, with TRBD2 matching 11 bases. The CDR3 contains 15 residues. With V trimmed by 6 bases and J by 3 bases, 4 bases remained unmatched. In germline, CDR1 is MNHNS, CDR2 SASEGT. The CDR3 spells CASSPTSGGYNEQFF. The CDR3 DNA reads TGTGCCAGCAGCCCAACTAGCGGGGGCTACAATGAGCAGTTCTTC.